This T cell receptor (beta chain) stems from a study of early T cells in non-severe SARS-CoV-2 infection. The CDR3 is made up of 15 amino acids. CDR1 is MDHEN and CDR2 is SYDVKM in the germline V gene. V trimming: 3 bases; J trimming: 7 bases; junction bases outside the gene matches: 8. TCRdb used MiXCR to reprocess the 5' RACE reads, holding one entry per CDR3 protein. Counted here are 60,000 or so distinct CDR3 sequences, around 13% occurring once; the ten biggest clones make up roughly 4.5%. The sample holds many counts of this clonotype. The chain recombines TRBV28 with TRBJ2-7, with TRBD1 identical over 11 bases. The sequence came from an adult who was a healthcare worker with PCR-confirmed SARS-CoV-2 infection or an uninfected control (not recorded which). Sequencing was done on a sample of whole blood. CDR3: CASSLGGQGAFEQYF. CDR3 sequence (DNA): TGTGCCAGCAGTTTGGGCGGACAGGGGGCTTTTGAGCAGTACTTC.